The rows below give T cell receptor beta chains drawn from one sample of a study of cytomegalovirus exposure and HLA in healthy donors. This table comes from immunoSEQ multiplex PCR, and its TCRdb copy is limited to in-frame clones, with some not included. Of 13,000 to 15,000 clones in the sample, under 70% were seen once. The sequenced material came from PBMCs. Source of these receptors: a woman aged 50 to 60 in good health and CMV-seropositive. The CDR3 runs from the conserved cysteine through the conserved F or W. D genes are given only for firm matches. The listing skips clone size in some rows; elsewhere it reads once, few, many or a size class.

CDR3 | DNA | D | J | V | size
CASSEGAISYNEQFF | TGTGCCAGCAGTGAGGGAGCTATTTCCTACAATGAGCAGTTCTTC | - | TRBJ2-1 | TRBV2 | -
CATQLAGGPPDTQYF | TGTGCCACGCAACTAGCGGGAGGGCCTCCAGATACGCAGTATTTT | TRBD2 | TRBJ2-3 | TRBV28 | -
CASADYGYTF | TGTGCCAGCGCAGATTACGGCTACACCTTC | - | TRBJ1-2 | TRBV6-1 | -
CASSLAGGLYGYTF | TGTGCCAGCAGCCTGGCAGGCGGACTCTATGGCTACACCTTC | - | TRBJ1-2 | TRBV6-5 | once
CSVEGRDRENNYGYTF | TGCAGCGTTGAGGGCCGGGACAGGGAAAATAACTATGGCTACACCTTC | TRBD1 | TRBJ1-2 | TRBV29-1 | -
CAWSVQRAYGYTF | TGTGCCTGGAGTGTACAGCGGGCCTATGGCTACACCTTC | - | TRBJ1-2 | TRBV30 | -
CASNATGGWNEQFF | TGCGCCAGCAATGCCACAGGGGGCTGGAATGAGCAGTTCTTC | TRBD1 | TRBJ2-1 | TRBV10-1 | few
CAWIGQVGETQYF | TGTGCCTGGATTGGACAGGTTGGAGAGACCCAGTACTTC | TRBD1 | TRBJ2-5 | TRBV30 | once
CASSLSGTAYGYTF | TGTGCCAGCTCACTGTCTGGCACCGCCTATGGCTACACCTTC | - | TRBJ1-2 | TRBV18 | few
CSVGTVNTGELFF | TGCAGCGTGGGGACAGTGAACACCGGGGAGCTGTTTTTT | TRBD1 | TRBJ2-2 | TRBV29-1 | -
CASSLAAPYGYTF | TGTGCCAGCAGCTTGGCTGCTCCGTATGGCTACACCTTC | - | TRBJ1-2 | TRBV7-2 | -
CASSQDQSGPGELFF | TGCGCCAGCAGCCAAGATCAGTCTGGGCCCGGGGAGCTGTTTTTT | - | TRBJ2-2 | TRBV4-3 | -
CSGDVVGAVEQFF | TGCAGCGGGGACGTGGTGGGGGCCGTTGAGCAGTTCTTC | - | TRBJ2-1 | TRBV29-1 | once
CASSLRLNTEAFF | TGTGCCAGCAGCTTGAGGCTGAACACTGAAGCTTTCTTT | - | TRBJ1-1 | TRBV7-2 | few
CAWRGGLATGELFF | TGTGCCTGGAGGGGGGGACTAGCGACCGGGGAGCTGTTTTTT | TRBD2 | TRBJ2-2 | TRBV30 | few
CASSSGIQGPQHF | TGTGCCAGCTCATCGGGTATCCAGGGGCCCCAGCATTTT | - | TRBJ1-5 | TRBV18 | once
CASSLALQAEAFF | TGTGCCAGCAGTTTAGCCCTACAGGCTGAAGCTTTCTTT | - | TRBJ1-1 | TRBV28 | -
CASSLDRSNQPQHF | TGTGCCAGCAGCCTCGACAGATCCAATCAGCCCCAGCATTTT | - | TRBJ1-5 | TRBV7-2 | -
CASSQDWRGAAGYTF | TGTGCCAGCAGCCAAGATTGGAGGGGCGCGGCTGGCTACACCTTC | - | TRBJ1-2 | TRBV4-2 | -
CASSLRAEGGAEAFF | TGCGCCAGCAGCCTAAGAGCGGAGGGAGGCGCTGAAGCTTTCTTT | - | TRBJ1-1 | TRBV4-3 | -
CASSLGRSSYNEQFF | TGTGCCAGCAGCTTAGGAAGGAGCTCCTACAATGAGCAGTTCTTC | - | TRBJ2-1 | TRBV11-3 | -
CASQREGPVGELFF | TGCGCCAGCCAGCGGGAGGGCCCGGTCGGGGAGCTGTTTTTT | TRBD2 | TRBJ2-2 | TRBV5-1 | -
CASSLSQGYTF | TGTGCCAGCAGCCTTTCCCAGGGCTACACCTTC | - | TRBJ1-2 | TRBV2 | -
CASSLDFQETQYF | TGTGCTAGCAGCTTGGACTTTCAAGAGACCCAGTACTTC | - | TRBJ2-5 | TRBV7-7 | -
CASSPHDREREQYF | TGTGCCAGCAGCCCTCACGACAGGGAGCGGGAGCAGTACTTC | TRBD1 | TRBJ2-7 | TRBV14 | once
CASSLEEAGYTF | TGCGCCAGCAGCTTGGAGGAGGCCGGCTACACCTTC | - | TRBJ1-2 | TRBV5-1 | -